Listed below are T cell receptor beta chains from one sample, sequenced in a study of regulatory T cells. This table comes from immunoSEQ multiplex PCR, and its TCRdb copy is limited to in-frame clones, with some not included. Of almost 30,000 clones detected, 80% to 95% appear once; the ten largest clones hold around 1.5%. The sequencing sample was made of conventional CD4+ T cells sorted from blood. The receptors shown here come from a person between 18 and 35 years old with CD3G deficiency. Both conserved end residues are part of each CDR3. The D gene is left open where the match is weak. Some rows have no size entry. The others give once, few or many, or a class for an expanded clone.

NA	TRBD1	TRBV4-3	TRBJ1-1	CASSRATGRGSTEAFF	TGCGCCAGCAGCCGAGCGACAGGGAGGGGAAGCACTGAAGCTTTCTTT
NA	NA	TRBV6-1	TRBJ1-4	CASRRGANEKLFF	TGTGCCAGTCGGAGGGGAGCTAATGAAAAACTGTTTTTT
NA	NA	TRBV7-8	TRBJ2-7	CASSVSPFPYEQYF	TGTGCCAGCAGCGTTAGCCCCTTTCCCTACGAGCAGTACTTC
NA	NA	TRBV7-8	TRBJ2-2	CASSPGNTGELFF	TGTGCCAGCAGCCCCGGGAACACCGGGGAGCTGTTTTTT
once	NA	TRBV28	TRBJ2-5	CASSLSTVQETQYF	TGTGCCAGCAGTTTATCAACAGTACAAGAGACCCAGTACTTC
NA	NA	TRBV4-3	TRBJ1-5	CASSPNPSNQPQHF	TGCGCCAGCAGCCCTAATCCTAGCAATCAGCCCCAGCATTTT
NA	NA	TRBV7-9	TRBJ2-1	CASSLAGALNEQFF	TGTGCCAGCAGCTTAGCTGGGGCCCTCAATGAGCAGTTCTTC
NA	NA	TRBV6-1	TRBJ1-4	CASSRAGEKLFF	TGTGCCAGCAGTAGGGCAGGCGAAAAACTGTTTTTT
once	TRBD1	TRBV18	TRBJ1-1	CASSLTGVTEAFF	TGTGCCAGCTCGCTTACAGGGGTTACTGAAGCTTTCTTT
NA	NA	TRBV30	TRBJ1-6	CAWSDSSPLHF	TGTGCCTGGAGTGACAGTTCACCCCTCCACTTT
once	TRBD2	TRBV7-8	TRBJ2-1	CASSLLAGYYNEQFF	TGTGCCAGCAGCTTATTAGCGGGTTACTACAATGAGCAGTTCTTC
few	NA	TRBV9	TRBJ2-5	CASSVGRAQETQYF	TGTGCCAGCAGCGTAGGCAGGGCACAAGAGACCCAGTACTTC
NA	TRBD1	TRBV2	TRBJ1-1	CASTGGTEAFF	TGTGCCAGCACAGGGGGCACTGAAGCTTTCTTT
NA	NA	TRBV1	TRBJ2-7	CTSSRDSRYEQYF	TGCACCAGCAGCCGGGACAGCCGTTACGAGCAGTACTTC
NA	NA	TRBV2	TRBJ2-7	CASRKGQGPTYEQYF	TGTGCCAGCAGGAAGGGGCAGGGGCCGACCTACGAGCAGTACTTC
NA	NA	TRBV4-3	TRBJ2-2	CASSQDWAGTGELFF	TGCGCCAGCAGCCAAGATTGGGCGGGCACCGGGGAGCTGTTTTTT
NA	NA	TRBV5-1	TRBJ2-7	CASSLGGAANEQYF	TGCGCCAGCAGCTTGGGTGGAGCGGCCAACGAGCAGTACTTC
once	TRBD2	TRBV5-1	TRBJ2-1	CASSGGTSVSYNEQFF	TGCGCCAGCAGCGGAGGGACTAGCGTATCCTACAATGAGCAGTTCTTC
NA	TRBD2	TRBV6-1	TRBJ2-1	CASSEKTSAYNEQFF	TGTGCCAGCAGTGAAAAGACTAGCGCCTACAATGAGCAGTTCTTC
NA	TRBD2	TRBV5-1	TRBJ2-3	CASSVGTSGTGSTDTQYF	TGCGCCAGCAGCGTCGGGACTAGCGGGACTGGAAGCACAGATACGCAGTATTTT
NA	NA	TRBV18	TRBJ2-2	CASSGTHTGELFF	TGTGCCAGCTCAGGGACCCACACCGGGGAGCTGTTTTTT
once	NA	TRBV19	TRBJ1-6	CASSIEGNSPLHF	TGTGCCAGTAGTATAGAAGGGAATTCACCCCTCCACTTT
NA	NA	TRBV28	TRBJ1-2	CASSRYGRPYGYTF	TGTGCCAGCAGCCGGTATGGCCGACCCTATGGCTACACCTTC
few	NA	TRBV6-1	TRBJ1-5	CASSETPGQPQHF	TGTGCCAGCAGTGAAACGCCCGGGCAGCCCCAGCATTTT